This is a list of T cell receptor beta chains from one sample in a study of human T cells and chemical hapten exposure. TCRdb passed the RACE reads through MiXCR, listing each CDR3 protein once. The sample contains almost 35,000 distinct CDR3 sequences, around 10% of which appear only once. Here the sequenced sample was whole blood, taken in connection with sensitization to the hapten diphenylcyclopropenone (DPC). The source of these receptors is a man aged 50 to 60 with alopecia areata. Some clones in this sample may be carry-over from other donors' samples. Both conserved end residues are part of each CDR3. Each record gives: V gene, D gene, clone size, J gene, CDR3 DNA, CDR3 protein. D genes are given only for firm matches. Clone size is shown for a subset of rows, as once, few, many or a class of expanded clone.

>TRBV11-2|NA|few|TRBJ2-5
TGTGCCAGCAGCTCAGTTGGGGTAGAGACCCAGTACTTC
CASSSVGVETQYF
>TRBV15|NA|NA|TRBJ1-2
TGTGCCACCAGCAGAGATACGGCAGGAACCGTCTATGGCTACACCTTC
CATSRDTAGTVYGYTF
>TRBV29-1|TRBD1|many|TRBJ2-3
TGCAGCGAGTACAGGGGGGTCACAGATACGCAGTATTTT
CSEYRGVTDTQYF
>TRBV28|TRBD2|many|TRBJ2-5
TGTGCCAGCCATCGGGGGGGGCTAGCGGGAGAGGAGACCCAGTACTTC
CASHRGGLAGEETQYF
>TRBV28|TRBD1|NA|TRBJ1-2
TGTGCCAGCAGTTTGTCAGGGGGAAGCTATGGCTACACCTTC
CASSLSGGSYGYTF
>TRBV10-2|TRBD2|medium-sized|TRBJ2-3
TGCGCCAGCAGTGGTTCCGGGACTAGCGGGGGGAAAGATACGCAGTATTTT
CASSGSGTSGGKDTQYF
>TRBV7-2|NA|many|TRBJ1-2
TGTGCCAGCAGCCCCAGCGGGGGGGCTGGCTATGGCTACACCTTC
CASSPSGGAGYGYTF
>TRBV28|NA|few|TRBJ1-2
TGTGCCAGCAGTCCGATCGGGGGCGCTTACTATGGCTACACCTTC
CASSPIGGAYYGYTF
>TRBV3-1|TRBD2|few|TRBJ2-5
TGTGCCAGCAGCCAGGCCGGGACTAGCGGACAAGAGACCCAGTACTTC
CASSQAGTSGQETQYF
>TRBV6-1|NA|many|TRBJ2-3
TGTGCCAGCAGTGGATCTGGACCTGGAGATACGCAGTATTTT
CASSGSGPGDTQYF
>TRBV4-1|TRBD1|many|TRBJ2-1
TGCGCCAGCAGCCAAGGTCGCGGGACAGGGAAGGCAAATGAGCAGTTCTTC
CASSQGRGTGKANEQFF
>TRBV28|NA|NA|TRBJ1-5
TGTGCCAGCAGCCTGGCTGGGCCCCATCAGCCCCAGCATTTT
CASSLAGPHQPQHF
>TRBV20-1|TRBD2|NA|TRBJ2-7
TGCAGTGCTACGATAATGGGACTAGCGGGATTCTACGAGCAGTACTTC
CSATIMGLAGFYEQYF
>TRBV20-1|NA|many|TRBJ2-1
TGCAGTGCTAGAGATGGGTCAAATCTCCGGGAGCAGTTCTTC
CSARDGSNLREQFF
>TRBV28|NA|NA|TRBJ2-7
TGTGCCAGCACCACATTGTTGGGCGAGCAGTACTTC
CASTTLLGEQYF
>TRBV2|NA|many|TRBJ2-5
TGTGCCAGCAGTGAAGCCCGCGAGCCGACCCAGTACTTC
CASSEAREPTQYF
>TRBV20-1|NA|NA|TRBJ2-5
TGCAGTGCAACGGAGGCTTTCCAAGAGACCCAGTACTTC
CSATEAFQETQYF
>TRBV12-3/TRBV12-4|NA|many|TRBJ1-6
TGTGCCAGCAGTGTACAACAGGTTGGGGGTTTTAATTCACCCCTCCACTTT
CASSVQQVGGFNSPLHF
>TRBV6-4|NA|once|TRBJ1-2
TGTGCCAGCAGTGCCCACCTGGACAGTAACTATGGCTACACCTTC
CASSAHLDSNYGYTF
>TRBV27|NA|many|TRBJ1-2
TGTGCCAGCAGTGTCGGATGGCGAGACTATGGCTACACCTTC
CASSVGWRDYGYTF
>TRBV13|NA|many|TRBJ2-1
TGTGCCAGCAGCCGACAGGTTTACAATGAGCAGTTCTTC
CASSRQVYNEQFF
>TRBV5-1|TRBD1|NA|TRBJ1-2
TGCGCCAGCAGCTTGGTATCTCCGGGACAGGACTCTGGCTACACCTTC
CASSLVSPGQDSGYTF
>TRBV28|TRBD1|few|TRBJ2-1
TGTGCCAGCAGTCTGAGGACAGGGACCAATGAGCAGTTCTTC
CASSLRTGTNEQFF
>TRBV27|NA|NA|TRBJ2-4
TGTGCCAGCAGTTTAATCGGGGGCGCAGCCAAAAACATTCAGTACTTC
CASSLIGGAAKNIQYF
>TRBV20-1|NA|many|TRBJ1-2
TGCAGTGCTAGTTTTATAGTTAACTATGGCTACACCTTC
CSASFIVNYGYTF
>TRBV7-3|TRBD2|few|TRBJ2-2
TGTGCCAGCAGCTTAAGAGGCGCTAGCGGGAGTGGGCGCGGCGGGGAGCTGTTTTTT
CASSLRGASGSGRGGELFF
>TRBV2|TRBD1|many|TRBJ2-5
TGTGCCTGCCCTCGACAGGGCCAAGAGACCCAGTACTTC
CACPRQGQETQYF
>TRBV7-7|TRBD2|few|TRBJ2-2
TGTGCTAGCAGCTTAATCTCCTCTAGCGGTCTCACCTCGGGGGAGCTGTTTTTT
CASSLISSSGLTSGELFF